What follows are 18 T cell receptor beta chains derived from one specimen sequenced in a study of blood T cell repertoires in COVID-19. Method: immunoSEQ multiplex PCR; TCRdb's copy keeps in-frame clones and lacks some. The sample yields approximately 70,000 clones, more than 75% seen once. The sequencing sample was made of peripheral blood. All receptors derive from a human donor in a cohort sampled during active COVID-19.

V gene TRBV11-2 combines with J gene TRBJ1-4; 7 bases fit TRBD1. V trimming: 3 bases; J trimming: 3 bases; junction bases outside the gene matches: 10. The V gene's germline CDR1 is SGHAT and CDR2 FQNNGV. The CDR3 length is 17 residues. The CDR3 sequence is CASSLTGTAGANEKLFF. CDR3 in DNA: TGTGCCAGCAGCTTGACCGGGACAGCGGGCGCTAATGAAAAACTGTTTTTT.

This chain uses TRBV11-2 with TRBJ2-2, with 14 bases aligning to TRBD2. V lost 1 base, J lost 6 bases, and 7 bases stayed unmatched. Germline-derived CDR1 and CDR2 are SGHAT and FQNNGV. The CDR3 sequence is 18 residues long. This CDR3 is CASSLATSGRARAGELFF. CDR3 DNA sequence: TGTGCCAGCAGCTTAGCGACTAGCGGGAGGGCCAGGGCCGGGGAGCTGTTTTTT.

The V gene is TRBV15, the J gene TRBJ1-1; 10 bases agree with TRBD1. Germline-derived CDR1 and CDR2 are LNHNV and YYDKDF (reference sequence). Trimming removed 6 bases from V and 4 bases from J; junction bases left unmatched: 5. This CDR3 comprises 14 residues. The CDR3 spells CATRERTGGTEAFF. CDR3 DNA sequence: TGTGCCACCAGGGAGCGGACAGGGGGCACTGAAGCTTTCTTT.

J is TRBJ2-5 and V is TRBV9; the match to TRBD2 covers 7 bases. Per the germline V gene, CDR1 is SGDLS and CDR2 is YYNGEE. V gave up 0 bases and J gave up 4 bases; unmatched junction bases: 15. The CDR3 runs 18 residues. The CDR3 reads CASSVDGRAGSPTETQYF. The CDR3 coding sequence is TGTGCCAGCAGCGTAGATGGGAGGGCAGGGAGTCCCACAGAGACCCAGTACTTC.

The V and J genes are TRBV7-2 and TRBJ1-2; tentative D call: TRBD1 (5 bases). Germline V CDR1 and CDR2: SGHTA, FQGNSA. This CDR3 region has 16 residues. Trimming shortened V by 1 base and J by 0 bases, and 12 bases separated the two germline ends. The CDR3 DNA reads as TGTGCCAGCAGCTTAGGTGCAGGGATCACTAACTATGGCTACACCTTC. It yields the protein CASSLGAGITNYGYTF.

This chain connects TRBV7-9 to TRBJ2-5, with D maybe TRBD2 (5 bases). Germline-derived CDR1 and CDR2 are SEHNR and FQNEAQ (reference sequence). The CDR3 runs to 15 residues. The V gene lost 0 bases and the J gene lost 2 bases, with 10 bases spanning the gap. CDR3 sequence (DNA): TGTGCCAGCAGCTTAGCCCGGCGGGTACAAGAGACCCAGTACTTC. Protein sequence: CASSLARRVQETQYF.

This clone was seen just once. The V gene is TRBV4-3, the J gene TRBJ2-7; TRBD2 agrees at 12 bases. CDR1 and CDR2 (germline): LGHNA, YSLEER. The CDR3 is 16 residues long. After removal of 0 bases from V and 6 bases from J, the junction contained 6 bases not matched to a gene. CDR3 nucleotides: TGCGCCAGCAGCCAAGATTTCGGACTAGCGGGAAGCGAGCAGTACTTC. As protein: CASSQDFGLAGSEQYF.

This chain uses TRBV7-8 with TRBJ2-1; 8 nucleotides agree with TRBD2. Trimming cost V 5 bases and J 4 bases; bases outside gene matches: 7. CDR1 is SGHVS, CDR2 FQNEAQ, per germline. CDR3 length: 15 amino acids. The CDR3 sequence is CASSPREGKYNEQFF. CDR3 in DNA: TGTGCCAGCAGCCCACGGGAGGGGAAGTACAATGAGCAGTTCTTC.

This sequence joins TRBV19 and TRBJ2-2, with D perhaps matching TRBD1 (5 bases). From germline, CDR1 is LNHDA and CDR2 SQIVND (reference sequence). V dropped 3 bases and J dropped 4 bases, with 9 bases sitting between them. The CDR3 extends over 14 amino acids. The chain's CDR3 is CASSIQGTTGELFF. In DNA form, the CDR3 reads TGTGCCAGTAGTATCCAGGGTACCACCGGGGAGCTGTTTTTT.

The CDR3 DNA reads as TGCGCCAGCAGGATCGGACAGGGGTCCTACGAGCAGTACTTC. Translation: CASRIGQGSYEQYF. The rearrangement links TRBV4-1 to TRBJ2-7; 9 positions match TRBD1. This CDR3 spans 14 amino acids. CDR1 MGHRA and CDR2 YSYEKL come from the germline V gene. V was pared by 6 bases and J by 1 base, with 4 bases of the junction left unmatched.

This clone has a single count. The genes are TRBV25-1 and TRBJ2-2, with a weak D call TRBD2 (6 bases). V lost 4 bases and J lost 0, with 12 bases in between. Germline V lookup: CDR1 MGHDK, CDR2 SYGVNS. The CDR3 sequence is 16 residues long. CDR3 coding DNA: TGTGCCAGCAGTGTAAGCGGGTACTCGAACACCGGGGAGCTGTTTTTT. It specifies CASSVSGYSNTGELFF.

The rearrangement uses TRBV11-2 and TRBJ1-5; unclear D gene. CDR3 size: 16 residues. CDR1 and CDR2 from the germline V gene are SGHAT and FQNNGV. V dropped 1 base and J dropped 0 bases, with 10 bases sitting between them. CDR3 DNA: TGTGCCAGCAGCTTAGTAGGTGGCGGTAGCAATCAGCCCCAGCATTTT. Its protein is CASSLVGGGSNQPQHF.

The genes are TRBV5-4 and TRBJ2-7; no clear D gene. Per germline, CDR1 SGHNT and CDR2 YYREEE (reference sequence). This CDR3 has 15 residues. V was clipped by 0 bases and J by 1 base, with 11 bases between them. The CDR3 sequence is CASSLGLETSYEQYF. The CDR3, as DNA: TGTGCCAGCAGCTTGGGTCTAGAAACTTCCTACGAGCAGTACTTC.

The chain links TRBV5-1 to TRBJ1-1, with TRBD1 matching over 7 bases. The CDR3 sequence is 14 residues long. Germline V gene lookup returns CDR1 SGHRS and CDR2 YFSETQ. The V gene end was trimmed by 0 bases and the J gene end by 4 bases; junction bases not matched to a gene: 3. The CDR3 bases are TGCGCCAGCAGCTTGGAACAGGGGCTCACTGAAGCTTTCTTT. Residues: CASSLEQGLTEAFF.

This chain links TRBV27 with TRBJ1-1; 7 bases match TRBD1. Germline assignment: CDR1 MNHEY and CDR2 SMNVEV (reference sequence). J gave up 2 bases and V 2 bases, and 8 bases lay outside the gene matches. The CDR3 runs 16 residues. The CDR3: CASSLTDRVFNTEAFF. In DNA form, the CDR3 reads TGTGCCAGCAGTTTAACCGACAGGGTTTTTAACACTGAAGCTTTCTTT.

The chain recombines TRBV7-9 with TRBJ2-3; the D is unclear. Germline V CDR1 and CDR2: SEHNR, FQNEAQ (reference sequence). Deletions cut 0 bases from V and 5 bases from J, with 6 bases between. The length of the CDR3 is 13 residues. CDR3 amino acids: CASSLATIDTQYF. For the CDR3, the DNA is TGTGCCAGCAGCTTAGCCACAATAGATACGCAGTATTTT.

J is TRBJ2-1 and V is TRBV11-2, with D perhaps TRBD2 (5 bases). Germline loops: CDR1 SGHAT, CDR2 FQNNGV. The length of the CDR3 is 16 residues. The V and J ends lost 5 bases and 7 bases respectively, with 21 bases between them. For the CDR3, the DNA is TGTGCCAGCAGCGAAATCCGGGTCCCGGGGAGAAATGAGCAGTTCTTC. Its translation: CASSEIRVPGRNEQFF.

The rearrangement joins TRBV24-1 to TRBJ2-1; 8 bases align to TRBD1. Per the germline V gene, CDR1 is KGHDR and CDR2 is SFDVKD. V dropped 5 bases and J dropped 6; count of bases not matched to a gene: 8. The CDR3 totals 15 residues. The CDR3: CATSVGTGGINEQFF. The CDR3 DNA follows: TGTGCCACCAGTGTTGGGACAGGAGGTATCAATGAGCAGTTCTTC.